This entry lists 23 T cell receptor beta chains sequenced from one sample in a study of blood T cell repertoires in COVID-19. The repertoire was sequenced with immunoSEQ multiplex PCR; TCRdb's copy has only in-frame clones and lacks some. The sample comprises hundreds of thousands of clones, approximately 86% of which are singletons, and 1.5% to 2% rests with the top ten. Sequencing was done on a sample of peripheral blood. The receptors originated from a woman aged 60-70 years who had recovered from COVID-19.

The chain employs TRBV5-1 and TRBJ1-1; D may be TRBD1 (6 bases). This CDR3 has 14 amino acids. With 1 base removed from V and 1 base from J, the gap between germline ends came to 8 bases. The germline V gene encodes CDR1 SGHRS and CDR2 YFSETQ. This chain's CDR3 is CASSLQGQNTEAFF. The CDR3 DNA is TGCGCCAGCAGCTTGCAGGGGCAGAACACTGAAGCTTTCTTT.

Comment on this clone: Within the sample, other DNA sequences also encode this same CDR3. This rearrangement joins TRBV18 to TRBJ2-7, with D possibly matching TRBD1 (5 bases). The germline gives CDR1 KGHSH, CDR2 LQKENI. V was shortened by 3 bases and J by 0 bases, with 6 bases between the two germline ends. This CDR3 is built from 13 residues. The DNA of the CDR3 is TGTGCCAGCTCACCGGGGCCCTCCTACGAGCAGTACTTC. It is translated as CASSPGPSYEQYF. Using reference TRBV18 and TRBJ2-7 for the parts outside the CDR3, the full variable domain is NAGVMQNPRHLVRRRGQEARLRCSPMKGHSHVYWYRQLPEEGLKFMVYLQKENIIDESGMPKERFSAEFPKEGPSILRIQQVVRGDSAAYFCASSPGPSYEQYFGPGTRLTVT.

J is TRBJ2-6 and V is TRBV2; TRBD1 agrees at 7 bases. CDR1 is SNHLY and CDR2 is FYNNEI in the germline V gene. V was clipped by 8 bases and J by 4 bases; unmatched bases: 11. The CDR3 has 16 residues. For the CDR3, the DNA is TGTGCCAGCTCTTCAGGGGGTCCGTGGGGGGCCAACGTCCTGACTTTC. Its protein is CASSSGGPWGANVLTF.

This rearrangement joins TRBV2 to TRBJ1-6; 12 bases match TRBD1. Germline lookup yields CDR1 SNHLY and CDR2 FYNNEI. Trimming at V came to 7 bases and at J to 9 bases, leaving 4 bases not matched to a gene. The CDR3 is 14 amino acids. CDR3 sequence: CASTGTGGISPLHF. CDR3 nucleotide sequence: TGTGCCAGCACCGGGACAGGGGGCATTTCACCCCTCCACTTT.

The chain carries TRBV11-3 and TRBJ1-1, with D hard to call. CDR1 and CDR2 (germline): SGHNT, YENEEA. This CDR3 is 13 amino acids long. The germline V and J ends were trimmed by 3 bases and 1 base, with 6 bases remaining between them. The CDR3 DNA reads TGTGCCAGCAGCTTCCAACAGAACACTGAAGCTTTCTTT. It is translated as CASSFQQNTEAFF.

CDR3 region: CASSISPRRGYGYTF. The DNA of the CDR3 is TGTGCCAGTAGTATATCCCCCCGAAGGGGTTATGGCTACACCTTC. The V and J genes are TRBV19 and TRBJ1-2, with a weak D call TRBD1 (5 bases). The CDR3 covers 15 residues. Germline-derived CDR1 and CDR2 are LNHDA and SQIVND (reference sequence). The V gene lost 2 bases and the J gene lost 5 bases, with 15 bases spanning the gap.

The CDR3 is CASSQYETQYF. DNA of the CDR3: TGTGCCAGCAGCCAATATGAGACCCAGTACTTC. The chain links TRBV3-1 (or the pseudogene TRBV3-2) to TRBJ2-5; D remains ambiguous. Germline assignment: CDR1 LGHDT and CDR2 YNNKEL (reference sequence). This CDR3 contains 11 residues. Deletions cut 2 bases from V and 5 bases from J, with 3 bases between.

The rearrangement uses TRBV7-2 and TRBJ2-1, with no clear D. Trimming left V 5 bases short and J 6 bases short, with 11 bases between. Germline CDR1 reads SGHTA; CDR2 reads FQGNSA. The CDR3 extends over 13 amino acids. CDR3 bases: TGTGCCAGCAGCCTATTCGGCGGCAATGAGCAGTTCTTC. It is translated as CASSLFGGNEQFF.

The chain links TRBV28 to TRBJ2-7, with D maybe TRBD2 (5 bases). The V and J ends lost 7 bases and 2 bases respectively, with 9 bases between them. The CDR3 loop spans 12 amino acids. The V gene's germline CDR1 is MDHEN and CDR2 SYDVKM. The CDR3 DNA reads TGTGCCAGCAAGACTACAGCCTACGAGCAGTACTTC. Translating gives CASKTTAYEQYF.

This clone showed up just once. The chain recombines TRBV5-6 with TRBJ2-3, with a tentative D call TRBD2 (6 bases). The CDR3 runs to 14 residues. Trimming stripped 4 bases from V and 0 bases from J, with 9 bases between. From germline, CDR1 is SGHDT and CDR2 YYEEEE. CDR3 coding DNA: TGTGCCAGCAGCCGGGAGTCTAGCACAGATACGCAGTATTTT. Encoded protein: CASSRESSTDTQYF.

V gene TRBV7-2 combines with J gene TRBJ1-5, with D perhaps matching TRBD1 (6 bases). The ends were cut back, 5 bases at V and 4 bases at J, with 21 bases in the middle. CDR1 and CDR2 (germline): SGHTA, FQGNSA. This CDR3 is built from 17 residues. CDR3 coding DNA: TGTGCCAGCAGCCCCTCCGGGGAGGGGGGATGGAATCAGCCCCAGCATTTT. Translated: CASSPSGEGGWNQPQHF.

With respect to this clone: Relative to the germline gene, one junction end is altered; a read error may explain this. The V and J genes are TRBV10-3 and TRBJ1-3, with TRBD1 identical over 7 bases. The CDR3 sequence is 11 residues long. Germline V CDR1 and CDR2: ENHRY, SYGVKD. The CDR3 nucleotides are TGTGCCATCAGTGGAGGACAGGCGCACCACTTT. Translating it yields CAISGGQAHHF.

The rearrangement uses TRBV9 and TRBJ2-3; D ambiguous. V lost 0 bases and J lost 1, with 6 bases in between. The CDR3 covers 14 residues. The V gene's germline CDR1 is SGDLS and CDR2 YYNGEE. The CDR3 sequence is CASSVAVGTDTQYF. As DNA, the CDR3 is TGTGCCAGCAGCGTAGCGGTTGGCACAGATACGCAGTATTTT.

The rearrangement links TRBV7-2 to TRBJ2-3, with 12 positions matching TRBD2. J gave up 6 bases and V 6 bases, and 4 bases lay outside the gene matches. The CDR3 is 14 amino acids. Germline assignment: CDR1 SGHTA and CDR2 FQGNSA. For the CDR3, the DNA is TGTGCCAGCAGGACGCTAGCGGGGGGGGATACGCAGTATTTT. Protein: CASRTLAGGDTQYF.

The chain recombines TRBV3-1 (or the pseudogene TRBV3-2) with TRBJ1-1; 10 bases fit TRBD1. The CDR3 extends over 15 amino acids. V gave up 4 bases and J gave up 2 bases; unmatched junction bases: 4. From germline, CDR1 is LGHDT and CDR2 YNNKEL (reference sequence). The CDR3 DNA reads TGTGCCAGCAGCCTAAGGACAGGGGGAAACACTGAAGCTTTCTTT. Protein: CASSLRTGGNTEAFF.

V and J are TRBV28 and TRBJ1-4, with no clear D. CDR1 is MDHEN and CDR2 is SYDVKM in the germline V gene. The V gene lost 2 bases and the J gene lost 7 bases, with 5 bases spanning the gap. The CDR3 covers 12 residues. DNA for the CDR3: TGTGCCAGCAGTTTAGAGGCTGAAAAACTGTTTTTT. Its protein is CASSLEAEKLFF.

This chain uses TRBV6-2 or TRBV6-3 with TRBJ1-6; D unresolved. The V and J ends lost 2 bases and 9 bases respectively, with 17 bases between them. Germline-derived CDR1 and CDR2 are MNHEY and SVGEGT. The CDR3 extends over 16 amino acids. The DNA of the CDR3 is TGTGCCAGCAGTTACCCCCCTACACGGGAGATTTCACCCCTCCACTTT. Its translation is CASSYPPTREISPLHF.

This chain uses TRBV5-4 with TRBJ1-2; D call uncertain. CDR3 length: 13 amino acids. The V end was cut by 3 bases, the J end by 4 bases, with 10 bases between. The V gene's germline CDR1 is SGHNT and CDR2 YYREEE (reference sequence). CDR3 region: CASSSERLYGYTF. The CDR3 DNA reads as TGTGCCAGCAGCTCCGAAAGACTCTATGGCTACACCTTC.

The CDR3 nucleotides read TGTGCCAGCAGTTCCTTCTTAGCGGTCGGATACAATGAGCAGTTCTTC. This translates into CASSSFLAVGYNEQFF. The J gene is TRBJ2-1, the V gene TRBV6-5; weak D call: TRBD2 (6 bases). Trimming shortened V by 4 bases and J by 4 bases, and 17 bases separated the two germline ends. CDR3 length: 16 amino acids. The germline CDR1 and CDR2 sequences are MNHEY and SVGAGI.

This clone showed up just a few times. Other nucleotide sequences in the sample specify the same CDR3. CDR3 amino acids: CASSQGAGTEAFF. CDR3 DNA: TGTGCCAGCAGTCAGGGGGCCGGGACTGAAGCTTTCTTT. The gene calls are TRBV2 and TRBJ1-1; 8 positions match TRBD1. Germline V gene sequence: CDR1 SNHLY, CDR2 FYNNEI. This CDR3 has 13 amino acids. V lost 5 bases, J lost 5 bases, and 4 bases stayed unmatched.

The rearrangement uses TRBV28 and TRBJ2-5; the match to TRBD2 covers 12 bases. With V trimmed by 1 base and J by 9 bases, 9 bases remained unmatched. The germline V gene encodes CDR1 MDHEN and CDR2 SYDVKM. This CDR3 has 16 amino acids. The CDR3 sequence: CASSLLLAGGRCAQYF. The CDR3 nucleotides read TGTGCCAGCAGTTTATTGCTAGCGGGGGGGCGATGTGCCCAGTACTTC.

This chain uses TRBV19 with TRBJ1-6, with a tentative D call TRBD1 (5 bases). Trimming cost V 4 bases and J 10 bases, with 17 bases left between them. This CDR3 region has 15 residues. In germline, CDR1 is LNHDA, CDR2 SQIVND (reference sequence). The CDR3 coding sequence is TGTGCCAGTAGTACACAGGACCTCGGAGGGTCACCCCTCCACTTT. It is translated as CASSTQDLGGSPLHF.

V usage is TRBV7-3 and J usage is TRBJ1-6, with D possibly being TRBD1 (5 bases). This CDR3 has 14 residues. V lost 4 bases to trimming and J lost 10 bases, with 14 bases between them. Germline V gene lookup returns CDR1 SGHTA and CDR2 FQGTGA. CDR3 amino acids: CASSSGVGESPLHF. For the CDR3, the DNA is TGTGCCAGCAGCTCGGGGGTTGGGGAATCACCCCTCCACTTT.